This T cell receptor (beta chain) was identified in a study of post-analysis software for immune sequencing data. Across the study: Recorded subtypes: relapsing-remitting, secondary progressive, progressive-relapsing; some patients unannotated.

The study's findings and limits: Samples sharing a preparation batch grouped tightly together when assessed by F measure.

cDNA libraries for TCR beta contained unique molecular identifiers. TCRdb independently ran MiXCR on the PCR reads; one entry per CDR3 protein. The data show around 400,000 distinct CDR3 sequences, with 30% to 45% seen just once and under 15% held by the top ten. Details on this clonotype: Its matching antigen is unknown.

Sequenced input: blood. The origin of this receptor is a girl aged 10 to 17 with multiple sclerosis.

The CDR3 loop reads CASSSPGTSGGKYNEQFF. The CDR3 nucleotides read TGTGCCAGCAGCTCACCCGGGACTAGCGGGGGGAAATACAATGAGCAGTTCTTC. The chain combines TRBV3-1 with TRBJ2-1, with 15 bases matching TRBD2. V lost 5 bases and J lost 4; bases outside the gene matches: 9. CDR3 length: 18 residues. Germline loops: CDR1 LGHDT, CDR2 YNNKEL (reference sequence).